The 14 T cell receptor beta chains below all came from one sample that was sequenced in a study of control samples from healthy donors and cancer patients. Here immunoSEQ multiplex PCR was the method, and the copy in TCRdb shows in-frame clones only, minus some. Of 90,000 to 100,000 clones listed, 90% are singletons. Sequencing was done on a sample of blood. The receptors originated from a young woman in good health.

This chain joins TRBV6-6 and TRBJ2-1; D remains unclear. Per germline, CDR1 MNHNY and CDR2 SVGAGI (reference sequence). This CDR3 comprises 14 residues. V dropped 5 bases and J dropped 0 bases, with 8 bases sitting between them. The CDR3 DNA follows: TGTGCCAGCAGTCGCAGAGTCTCCTACAATGAGCAGTTCTTC. Translating gives CASSRRVSYNEQFF.

This chain links TRBV4-1 with TRBJ2-7; 8 bases match TRBD2. The CDR3 runs 16 residues. J gave up 0 bases and V 0 bases, and 4 bases lay outside the gene matches. CDR1 MGHRA and CDR2 YSYEKL come from the germline V gene. CDR3 in amino acids: CASSQEELADSYEQYF. CDR3 bases: TGCGCCAGCAGCCAAGAGGAACTAGCGGACTCCTACGAGCAGTACTTC.

This clone has a handful of counts. The V gene is TRBV27, the J gene TRBJ2-5; unclear D gene. CDR1 and CDR2 from the germline V gene are MNHEY and SMNVEV (reference sequence). This CDR3 has 11 amino acids. V lost 10 bases and J 5 bases, leaving 11 bases between the germline ends. For the CDR3, the DNA is TGTGCCACCTGCCACGGGGAGACCCAGTACTTC. Its translation: CATCHGETQYF.

The gene calls are TRBV2 and TRBJ1-1; 7 bases map to TRBD1. Germline CDR1 SNHLY, CDR2 FYNNEI. J lost 7 bases, V lost 11 bases, and 10 bases had no gene match. This CDR3 has 12 amino acids. CDR3 in DNA: TGTGCCTCTCAAAGGGGACAGCTTGAAGCTTTCTTT. Its translation is CASQRGQLEAFF.

This chain joins TRBV27 and TRBJ2-1; 15 bases are a match to TRBD2. Germline CDR1 MNHEY, CDR2 SMNVEV (reference sequence). Trimming at V came to 7 bases and at J to 3 bases, leaving 13 bases not matched to a gene. This CDR3 has 19 amino acids. CDR3 sequence reads: CASTNAGLAGGLRYNEQFF. The DNA for the CDR3 is TGTGCCAGCACCAACGCGGGACTAGCGGGGGGCCTCCGCTACAATGAGCAGTTCTTC.

The chain recombines TRBV6-1 with TRBJ1-2, with D perhaps TRBD1 (5 bases). The V and J ends lost 2 bases and 4 bases respectively, with 14 bases between them. The CDR3 runs to 15 residues. Germline loops: CDR1 MNHNS, CDR2 SASEGT. CDR3 DNA: TGTGCCAGCAGTGAACGGGTAGGGGACCCCTATGGCTACACCTTC. This gives the protein CASSERVGDPYGYTF.

The CDR3 sequence: CASSSNWGGAGEKLFF. CDR3 nucleotide sequence: TGTGCCAGCAGCTCAAACTGGGGAGGAGCGGGTGAAAAACTGTTTTTT. The chain combines TRBV7-2 with TRBJ1-4; D unresolved. The V end was cut by 4 bases, the J end by 7 bases, with 19 bases between. CDR1 SGHTA and CDR2 FQGNSA come from the germline V gene. The CDR3 sequence is 16 residues long.

The gene calls are TRBV7-6 and TRBJ1-5, with D uncertain. Germline lookup yields CDR1 SGHVS and CDR2 FNYEAQ. V shed 1 base and J shed 3 bases, with 7 bases lying between them. The length of the CDR3 is 14 residues. The DNA for the CDR3 is TGTGCCAGCAGCTTAGGGCAGCTCAATCAGCCCCAGCATTTT. Protein sequence: CASSLGQLNQPQHF. Based on the CDR3 plus reference TRBV7-6 and TRBJ1-5, the full variable domain is GAGVSQSPRYKVTKRGQDVALRCDPISGHVSLYWYRQALGQGPEFLTYFNYEAQQDKSGLPNDRFSAERPEGSISTLTIQRTEQRDSAMYRCASSLGQLNQPQHFGDGTRLSIL.

The gene calls are TRBV7-2 and TRBJ2-7; 9 bases map to TRBD1. The CDR3 is 18 residues long. CDR1 and CDR2 (germline): SGHTA, FQGNSA. The V segment lost 5 bases and the J segment 0 bases; nucleotides outside the gene matches: 14. In nucleotides, the CDR3 is TGTGCCAGCAGCCTTTGGGCTGGGACAGGGATTATCTCCTACGAGCAGTACTTC. Translated, it gives CASSLWAGTGIISYEQYF. Filled out from reference TRBV7-2 and TRBJ2-7, the complete variable domain reads GAGVSQSPSNKVTEKGKDVELRCDPISGHTALYWYRQSLGQGLEFLIYFQGNSAPDKSGLPSDRFSAERTGGSVSTLTIQRTQQEDSAVYLCASSLWAGTGIISYEQYFGPGTRLTVT.

The chain combines TRBV6-5 with TRBJ1-5; possibly TRBD1 for D (6 bases). This CDR3 spans 13 amino acids. Trimming left V 7 bases short and J 7 bases short, with 14 bases between. From germline, CDR1 is MNHEY and CDR2 SVGAGI. The chain's CDR3 is CASIMTGVQPQHF. The CDR3 coding sequence is TGTGCCAGCATCATGACAGGCGTACAGCCCCAGCATTTT.

This chain links TRBV19 with TRBJ1-2; D perhaps matches TRBD1 (5 bases). Trimming took off 7 bases at V and 1 base at J, with 16 bases between the two ends. The CDR3 has 15 amino acids. Per the germline V gene, CDR1 is LNHDA and CDR2 is SQIVND (reference sequence). CDR3 sequence reads: CASNSRDLYNYGYTF. The CDR3 nucleotides read TGTGCCAGTAATTCCCGGGACTTATATAACTATGGCTACACCTTC.

Remarks on this clone: Other DNA sequences of this sample code for an identical CDR3. This rearrangement joins TRBV7-3 to TRBJ1-1, with 10 positions matching TRBD1. The CDR3 runs 14 residues. Germline values: CDR1 SGHTA, CDR2 FQGTGA. The junction had 0 bases not matched to a gene; V was cut back by 3 bases and J by 2 bases. The DNA of the CDR3 is TGTGCCAGCAGCTTGACAGGGGGCAACACTGAAGCTTTCTTT. This sequence encodes CASSLTGGNTEAFF.

The chain joins TRBV28 to TRBJ1-1, with D maybe TRBD1 (5 bases). CDR3 length: 11 residues. Germline V gene sequence: CDR1 MDHEN, CDR2 SYDVKM. V dropped 7 bases and J dropped 7 bases, with 10 bases sitting between them. CDR3 loop: CASTRRGEAFF. The CDR3 DNA follows: TGTGCCAGCACCAGAAGGGGTGAAGCTTTCTTT.

The V gene is TRBV7-2, the J gene TRBJ2-7, with D unresolved. V was clipped by 1 base and J by 1 base, with 11 bases between them. The CDR3 spans 15 residues. Germline lookup yields CDR1 SGHTA and CDR2 FQGNSA. The CDR3 bases are TGTGCCAGCAGCTTAGTGGGCTGGAATTCCTACGAGCAGTACTTC. It codes for CASSLVGWNSYEQYF.